Following are 27 T cell receptor beta chains from one sample sequenced in a study of blood T cell repertoires in COVID-19. Generated by immunoSEQ multiplex PCR, the TCRdb table keeps only in-frame clones and is missing some. The data contain over 120,000 clones, 77% of them singletons. The source material was peripheral blood. All receptors come from a woman in her fifties or sixties with active or convalescent COVID-19.

The rearrangement links TRBV6-5 to TRBJ1-4; D is possibly TRBD1 (5 bases). Germline lookup yields CDR1 MNHEY and CDR2 SVGAGI. The CDR3 consists of 13 residues. Trimming cost V 4 bases and J 8 bases, with 11 bases left between them. Written as DNA, the CDR3 is TGTGCCAGCAGTTCAGGGTGGAACGAAAAACTGTTTTTT. Translated: CASSSGWNEKLFF.

The V and J genes are TRBV2 and TRBJ1-2; 9 bases line up with TRBD1. CDR1 is SNHLY and CDR2 is FYNNEI in the germline V gene. V lost 5 bases, J lost 8 bases, and 6 bases stayed unmatched. The CDR3 length is 13 residues. The CDR3 here is CASSPRDRDGYTF. CDR3 nucleotide sequence: TGTGCCAGCAGTCCCCGGGACAGGGACGGCTACACCTTC.

The V call is TRBV6-2 or TRBV6-3, the J call TRBJ1-4; D is uncertain. CDR1 is MNHEY, CDR2 SVGEGT, per germline. The CDR3 has 12 residues. Trimming removed 5 bases at V and 5 bases at J, with 6 bases between. Here the CDR3 reads CASSRLNEKLFF. The CDR3 DNA reads TGTGCCAGCAGTCGTTTAAATGAAAAACTGTTTTTT.

The chain couples TRBV6-5 to TRBJ1-2; D is possibly TRBD1 (6 bases). The V gene's germline CDR1 is MNHEY and CDR2 SVGAGI. CDR3 length: 14 amino acids. V was clipped by 6 bases and J by 3 bases, with 14 bases between them. In nucleotides, the CDR3 is TGTGCCAGCAGCGACCTAGGGGGGGACTATGGCTACACCTTC. Its translation: CASSDLGGDYGYTF.

The sample holds a few counts of this clone. The V gene is TRBV6-6, the J gene TRBJ2-4; the D is unclear. Germline assignment: CDR1 MNHNY and CDR2 SVGAGI (reference sequence). V dropped 2 bases and J dropped 8 bases, with 10 bases sitting between them. The CDR3 length is 13 residues. The CDR3 spells CASSYGTADIQYF. CDR3 in DNA: TGTGCCAGCAGTTACGGCACGGCGGACATTCAGTACTTC.

V usage is TRBV23-1 and J usage is TRBJ2-3; tentative D call: TRBD1 (6 bases). TRBV23-1 is marked as an open reading frame, function uncertain. CDR3 length: 14 amino acids. V dropped 3 bases and J dropped 0 bases, with 7 bases sitting between them. The CDR3 sequence is CASSHTGSTDTQYF. The CDR3 nucleotides read TGCGCCAGCAGTCACACAGGGAGCACAGATACGCAGTATTTT.

The sample holds one count of this clone. The J gene is TRBJ1-5, the V gene TRBV6-5, with D possibly TRBD1 on 6 matching bases. The CDR3 has 14 amino acids. V was clipped by 5 bases and J by 0 bases, with 8 bases between them. Per the germline V gene, CDR1 is MNHEY and CDR2 is SVGAGI. The CDR3: CASSPGDSNQPQHF. The CDR3 coding sequence is TGTGCCAGCAGTCCAGGGGATAGCAATCAGCCCCAGCATTTT.

This chain uses TRBV4-2 with TRBJ1-2; no clear D gene. Trimming shortened V by 1 base and J by 4 bases, and 4 bases separated the two germline ends. Germline values: CDR1 LGHNA, CDR2 YNFKEQ. The CDR3 covers 12 residues. The CDR3 DNA reads as TGTGCCAGCAGCCAAGGCGTCTATGGCTACACCTTC. Protein product: CASSQGVYGYTF.

The rearrangement joins TRBV30 to TRBJ1-3; D is ambiguous. From germline, CDR1 is GTSNPN and CDR2 SVGIG (reference sequence). V shed 3 bases and J shed 8 bases, with 8 bases lying between them. CDR3 length: 11 amino acids. This CDR3 is CAWRTGDTIYF. The CDR3 DNA reads TGTGCCTGGAGAACGGGTGACACCATATATTTT.

V gene TRBV28 combines with J gene TRBJ1-3; 7 positions agree with TRBD1. CDR1 and CDR2 (germline): MDHEN, SYDVKM. The CDR3 spans 16 residues. V shed 5 bases and J 6 bases; nucleotides not matched to a gene: 13. CDR3 bases: TGTGCCAGCAGTGCCGGGGGACAGCCAACCCAAAACACCATATATTTT. Its protein product is CASSAGGQPTQNTIYF.

The chain is built from TRBV5-5 and TRBJ2-5, with TRBD2 as a possible D gene (6 bases). The CDR3 contains 13 residues. Germline loops: CDR1 SGHKS, CDR2 YYEKEE (reference sequence). V lost 4 bases, J lost 4 bases, and 11 bases lay in between. The chain's CDR3 is CASSPGAGETQYF. In nucleotides, the CDR3 is TGTGCCAGCAGCCCCGGAGCGGGAGAGACCCAGTACTTC.

This chain connects TRBV28 to TRBJ1-2; the match to TRBD1 covers 9 bases. Unmatched junction bases numbered 1, after V lost 6 bases and J lost 8 bases. Germline V gene sequence: CDR1 MDHEN, CDR2 SYDVKM. The CDR3 extends over 11 amino acids. CDR3 residues: CASRDRGGYTF. DNA for the CDR3: TGTGCCAGCAGGGACAGGGGCGGCTACACCTTC.

The V gene is TRBV4-2, the J gene TRBJ2-3, with 8 bases that match TRBD2. The CDR3 sequence is 19 residues long. V lost 4 bases and J lost 4; bases outside the gene matches: 19. Germline-derived CDR1 and CDR2 are LGHNA and YNFKEQ. The CDR3 sequence is CASSLDRLGLAGGADTQYF. The DNA for the CDR3 is TGTGCCAGCAGCCTCGACAGACTGGGGCTAGCGGGCGGGGCAGATACGCAGTATTTT.

This clone was counted a few times. The chain joins TRBV5-3 to TRBJ2-7; a weak D match, TRBD2 (6 bases). TRBV5-3 belongs to the ORF category, with a function that is uncertain. There are 15 residues in the CDR3. Trimming removed 7 bases from V and 0 bases from J, with 17 bases in between. The CDR3 protein is CARAYPAGHSYEQYF. The CDR3 DNA follows: TGTGCCAGAGCATACCCGGCGGGGCACTCCTACGAGCAGTACTTC.

This chain joins TRBV4-2 and TRBJ2-3; 7 bases agree with TRBD1. This CDR3 has 15 amino acids. The germline CDR1 and CDR2 sequences are LGHNA and YNFKEQ. V lost 2 bases and J lost 2; bases outside the gene matches: 4. CDR3 residues: CASSQRGQDTDTQYF. DNA of the CDR3: TGTGCCAGCAGCCAACGCGGACAGGACACAGATACGCAGTATTTT.

This sequence joins TRBV12-3 or TRBV12-4 and TRBJ1-5; D remains ambiguous. Trimming stripped 10 bases from V and 6 bases from J, with 13 bases between. The CDR3 length is 12 residues. In nucleotides, the CDR3 is TGTGCCATAGGGAGGCTTGGTCAGCCCCAGCATTTT. This sequence encodes CAIGRLGQPQHF.

The chain employs TRBV19 and TRBJ1-5; unclear D gene. Per germline, CDR1 LNHDA and CDR2 SQIVND (reference sequence). Trimming removed 10 bases from V and 3 bases from J, with 13 bases in between. This CDR3 spans 13 amino acids. CDR3 sequence (DNA): TGTGCCACCTGGGGAGCTAACAATCAGCCCCAGCATTTT. Its translation: CATWGANNQPQHF.

The chain is built from TRBV30 and TRBJ1-3, with a weak D call TRBD1 (5 bases). V was shortened by 2 bases and J by 0 bases, with 8 bases between the two germline ends. Per the germline V gene, CDR1 is GTSNPN and CDR2 is SVGIG (reference sequence). The CDR3 covers 14 residues. CDR3 protein: CAWSKQVSGNTIYF. CDR3 DNA: TGTGCCTGGAGTAAACAGGTCTCTGGAAACACCATATATTTT.

The chain combines TRBV6-2 or TRBV6-3 with TRBJ1-2; 10 positions agree with TRBD1. There are 14 residues in the CDR3. The germline V gene encodes CDR1 MNHEY and CDR2 SVGEGT. V shed 0 bases and J 8 bases; nucleotides not matched to a gene: 3. The DNA of the CDR3 is TGTGCCAGCAGTTACTCAGGGACAGGGGTCGGCTACACCTTC. It specifies CASSYSGTGVGYTF.

The V and J genes are TRBV6-2 or TRBV6-3 and TRBJ1-2; 10 bases line up with TRBD1. The CDR3 runs to 16 residues. The V gene's germline CDR1 is MNHEY and CDR2 SVGEGT. Germline trimming cut 4 bases from V and 4 bases from J; bases unmatched to any gene: 9. This CDR3 is CASSSYGTGVVYGYTF. The CDR3 DNA is TGTGCCAGCAGTTCCTACGGGACAGGGGTTGTCTATGGCTACACCTTC.

This clone was recorded only once. The V call is TRBV7-2, the J call TRBJ2-3; maybe TRBD2 (5 bases). Per the germline V gene, CDR1 is SGHTA and CDR2 is FQGNSA. Trimming took 5 bases from V and 5 from J, leaving 17 bases between them. This CDR3 spans 15 amino acids. The CDR3 spells CASSPHPARGDTQYF. CDR3 coding DNA: TGTGCCAGCAGCCCGCACCCTGCCCGGGGAGATACGCAGTATTTT. Looking up the rest from reference TRBV7-2 and TRBJ2-3 gives the full variable domain: GAGVSQSPSNKVTEKGKDVELRCDPISGHTALYWYRQSLGQGLEFLIYFQGNSAPDKSGLPSDRFSAERTGGSVSTLTIQRTQQEDSAVYLCASSPHPARGDTQYFGPGTRLTVL.

V usage is TRBV30 and J usage is TRBJ1-1, with D perhaps TRBD1 (6 bases). V lost 0 bases and J lost 4, with 9 bases in between. Germline V gene sequence: CDR1 GTSNPN, CDR2 SVGIG (reference sequence). The CDR3 extends over 13 amino acids. CDR3 amino acids: CAWSVQGLTEAFF. The CDR3 nucleotides read TGTGCCTGGAGTGTACAGGGTCTCACTGAAGCTTTCTTT.

The sample holds a few counts of this clone. The CDR3 protein is CAIGTSGGASDTQYF. The CDR3 nucleotides read TGTGCCATCGGTACTAGCGGGGGGGCATCAGATACGCAGTATTTT. This chain connects TRBV10-3 to TRBJ2-3; the match to TRBD2 covers 13 bases. V was pared by 8 bases and J by 4 bases, with 6 bases of the junction left unmatched. This CDR3 is built from 15 residues. CDR1 and CDR2 (germline): ENHRY, SYGVKD.

The chain recombines TRBV6-4 with TRBJ2-7; D is undetermined. V lost 4 bases to trimming and J lost 7 bases, with 17 bases between them. There are 14 residues in the CDR3. CDR1 and CDR2 from the germline V gene are MRHNA and SNTAGT. CDR3 sequence (DNA): TGTGCCAGCAGTGGGGCCCCTACCCTCCGAGAGCAGTACTTC. It specifies CASSGAPTLREQYF.

This clone appeared a few times. V and J are TRBV6-2 or TRBV6-3 and TRBJ1-1, with D possibly matching TRBD1 (5 bases). V lost 0 bases, J lost 2 bases, and 10 bases lay in between. The length of the CDR3 is 15 residues. Germline V gene lookup returns CDR1 MNHEY and CDR2 SVGEGT. Written as DNA, the CDR3 is TGTGCCAGCAGTTACTCGGGGGGGAGTAACACTGAAGCTTTCTTT. Amino acid sequence: CASSYSGGSNTEAFF.

This chain links TRBV5-1 with TRBJ1-6; D is ambiguous. Trimming shortened V by 4 bases and J by 9 bases, and 20 bases separated the two germline ends. The germline V gene has CDR1 SGHRS and CDR2 YFSETQ. The CDR3 spans 16 residues. Written as DNA, the CDR3 is TGCGCCAGCAGCCCGGAAGGCGGACTGATAGGTTCACCCCTCCACTTT. Translation gives CASSPEGGLIGSPLHF.

The chain uses TRBV6-6 and TRBJ2-7, with 11 bases identical to TRBD2. Looked up from germline, CDR1 is MNHNY and CDR2 is SVGAGI (reference sequence). This CDR3 region has 16 residues. V shed 4 bases, J shed 2 bases, and the junction held 7 bases outside the gene matches. The CDR3 region is CASSSLLAGGTYEQYF. For the CDR3, the DNA is TGTGCCAGCAGTTCCCTATTAGCGGGAGGGACCTACGAGCAGTACTTC.